This T cell receptor (beta chain) comes out of a study of shared clonotypes between healthy human individuals. The authors ran the assay at deep level. DNA input for the unsorted PBMC replicate PCRs was 250 to 350 ng, 25,000 to 35,000 T cell genomes. The table came from immunoSEQ multiplex PCR; TCRdb's copy has only in-frame clones and leaves some out. The sample lists roughly 500,000 clones; about 72% were seen once. Genomic DNA for unsorted samples was obtained from about 90 million PBMCs. Germline V lookup: CDR1 GTSNPN, CDR2 SVGIG (reference sequence). This CDR3 has 16 residues. Deletions cut 1 base from V and 4 bases from J, with 19 bases between.

The specimen sequenced was PBMCs. This chain joins TRBV30 and TRBJ1-2, with D perhaps matching TRBD1 (5 bases). This receptor was identified in a woman aged 40 to 49 in good health. Some clones in this sample may be carry-over from other donors' samples. The CDR3 sequence: CAWSGFRGDRSYGYTF. In DNA form, the CDR3 reads TGTGCCTGGAGTGGCTTTCGGGGGGATCGCAGCTATGGCTACACCTTC.